The entry below describes one TCR beta chain. The CDR3 covers 16 residues. Germline V gives CDR1 SGHRS, CDR2 YFSETQ. With 4 bases clipped from V and 7 bases from J, the junction kept 8 bases outside the gene matches. These data originate in a study of OX40 agonist ivuxolimab in advanced cancers. Sequencing used immunoSEQ multiplex PCR; TCRdb keeps in-frame clones, though not all of them. In the table there are around 100,000 clones, 90% of which are singletons. The source was CD4+ or CD8+ T cells sorted from blood, collected in a trial of the OX40 agonist ivuxolimab. This receptor was identified in an adult with an advanced solid tumor such as melanoma, head and neck, liver or kidney cancer. V and J are TRBV5-1 and TRBJ2-2; 12 bases agree with TRBD2. The CDR3 protein is CASSPLAGGPVGELFF. In DNA, the CDR3 is TGCGCCAGCAGCCCTCTAGCGGGAGGGCCTGTCGGGGAGCTGTTTTTT.